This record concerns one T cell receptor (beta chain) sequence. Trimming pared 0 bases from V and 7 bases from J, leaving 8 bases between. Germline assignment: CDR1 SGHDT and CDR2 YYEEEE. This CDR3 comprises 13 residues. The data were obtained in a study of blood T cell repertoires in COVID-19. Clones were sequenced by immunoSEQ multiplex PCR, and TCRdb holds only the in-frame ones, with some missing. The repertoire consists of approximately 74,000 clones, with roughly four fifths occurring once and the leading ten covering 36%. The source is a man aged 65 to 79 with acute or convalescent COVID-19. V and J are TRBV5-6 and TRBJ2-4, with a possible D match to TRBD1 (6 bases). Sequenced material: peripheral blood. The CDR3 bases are TGTGCCAGCAGCTTGGCTGGGGGCAACATTCAGTACTTC. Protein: CASSLAGGNIQYF.